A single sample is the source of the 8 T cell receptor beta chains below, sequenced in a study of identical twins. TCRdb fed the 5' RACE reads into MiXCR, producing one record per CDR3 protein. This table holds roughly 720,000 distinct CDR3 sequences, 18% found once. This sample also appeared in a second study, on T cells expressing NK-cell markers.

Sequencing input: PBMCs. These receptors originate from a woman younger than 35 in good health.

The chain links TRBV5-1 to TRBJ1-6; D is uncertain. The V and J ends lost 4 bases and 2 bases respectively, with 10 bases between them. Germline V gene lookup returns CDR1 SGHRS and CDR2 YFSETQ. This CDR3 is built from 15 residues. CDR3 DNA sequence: TGCGCCAGCAGCATCCAGGCCACCTATAATTCACCCCTCCACTTT. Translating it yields CASSIQATYNSPLHF. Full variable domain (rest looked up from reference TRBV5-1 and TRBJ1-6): KAGVTQTPRYLIKTRGQQVTLSCSPISGHRSVSWYQQTPGQGLQFLFEYFSETQRNKGNFPGRFSGRQFSNSRSEMNVSTLELGDSALYLCASSIQATYNSPLHFGNGTRLTVT.

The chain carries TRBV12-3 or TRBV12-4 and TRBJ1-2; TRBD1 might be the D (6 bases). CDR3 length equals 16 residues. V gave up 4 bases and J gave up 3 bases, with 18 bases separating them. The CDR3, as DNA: TGTGCCAGCAGTTCCCGAGGACAGAACTCCTACTATGGCTACACCTTC. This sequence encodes CASSSRGQNSYYGYTF.

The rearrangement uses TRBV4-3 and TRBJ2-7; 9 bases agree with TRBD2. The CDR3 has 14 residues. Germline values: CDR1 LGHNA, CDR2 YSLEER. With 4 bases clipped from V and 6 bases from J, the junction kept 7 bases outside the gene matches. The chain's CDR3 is CASSPQREAGEQYF. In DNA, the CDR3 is TGCGCCAGCAGCCCTCAGCGGGAGGCGGGCGAGCAGTACTTC.

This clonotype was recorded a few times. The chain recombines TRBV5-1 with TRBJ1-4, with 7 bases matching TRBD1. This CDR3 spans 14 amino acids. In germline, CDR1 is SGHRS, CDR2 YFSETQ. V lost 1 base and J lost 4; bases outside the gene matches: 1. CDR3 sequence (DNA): TGCGCCAGCAGCTTGACAGGGGTTAATGAAAAACTGTTTTTT. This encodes CASSLTGVNEKLFF.

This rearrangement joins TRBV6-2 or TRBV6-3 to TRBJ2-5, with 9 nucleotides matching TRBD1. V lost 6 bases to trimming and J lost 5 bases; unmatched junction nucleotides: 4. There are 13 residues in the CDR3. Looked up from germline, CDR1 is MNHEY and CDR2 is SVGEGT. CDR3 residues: CASSGTGKETQYF. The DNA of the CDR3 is TGTGCCAGCAGCGGGACAGGGAAGGAGACCCAGTACTTC.

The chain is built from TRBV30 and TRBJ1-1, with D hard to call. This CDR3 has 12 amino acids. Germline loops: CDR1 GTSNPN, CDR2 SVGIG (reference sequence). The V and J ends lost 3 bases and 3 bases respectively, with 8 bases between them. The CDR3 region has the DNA TGTGCCTGGAGGTATTCGTACACTGAAGCTTTCTTT. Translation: CAWRYSYTEAFF.

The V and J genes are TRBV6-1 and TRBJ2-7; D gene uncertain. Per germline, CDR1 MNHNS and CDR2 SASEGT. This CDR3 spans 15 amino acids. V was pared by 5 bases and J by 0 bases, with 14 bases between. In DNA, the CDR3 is TGTGCCAGCAGTAGGTCAACTCGGTACTCCTACGAGCAGTACTTC. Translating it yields CASSRSTRYSYEQYF.

Written as DNA, the CDR3 is TGCAGTGCTAGAGGGTCCGGTAACACCGGGGAGCTGTTTTTT. It yields the protein CSARGSGNTGELFF. The chain carries TRBV20-1 and TRBJ2-2; D uncertain. In germline, CDR1 is DFQATT, CDR2 SNEGSKA (reference sequence). The CDR3 sequence is 14 residues long. V was shortened by 1 base and J by 2 bases, with 8 bases between the two germline ends.